This T cell receptor beta chain was observed in a study of control samples from healthy donors and cancer patients. V was clipped by 3 bases and J by 3 bases; unmatched bases: 7. The CDR3 runs 15 residues. Looked up from germline, CDR1 is SGHNT and CDR2 is YYREEE (reference sequence). The table came from immunoSEQ multiplex PCR; TCRdb's copy has only in-frame clones and leaves some out. The data contain around 190,000 clones, nearly 90% of them singletons. The TCR comes from a woman in her forties or fifties in good health. The V and J genes are TRBV5-4 and TRBJ2-5; 8 nucleotides align to TRBD1. Sample: blood. The CDR3 loop reads CASSWTTGGEETQYF. The CDR3 DNA sequence: TGTGCCAGCAGCTGGACTACAGGGGGAGAAGAGACCCAGTACTTC.